Below, 11 T cell receptor beta chains from the same sample are listed, as sequenced in a study of blood T cell repertoires in COVID-19. The protocol was immunoSEQ multiplex PCR, while the TCRdb copy is restricted to in-frame clones and leaves out a portion. Altogether tens of thousands of clones are present, about nine tenths being singletons, with the ten largest covering about 3%. Sequencing was done on a sample of peripheral blood. The receptor set was obtained from a woman between 45 and 60 years old with active or convalescent COVID-19.

This clone has only one observation. The chain links TRBV6-4 to TRBJ2-1, with 10 nucleotides matching TRBD2. The CDR3 sequence is 13 residues long. Germline lookup yields CDR1 MRHNA and CDR2 SNTAGT. Trimming cost V 5 bases and J 13 bases; bases outside gene matches: 8. The CDR3 sequence is CASSPQRGGLQFF. CDR3 sequence (DNA): TGTGCCAGCAGTCCGCAGCGGGGGGGACTCCAGTTCTTC.

This clone is medium-sized (0.01 to 0.1%) within its sample. The chain carries TRBV7-2 and TRBJ1-5, with 12 bases identical to TRBD1. Germline CDR1 and CDR2: SGHTA and FQGNSA. Germline trimming cut 5 bases from V and 5 bases from J; bases unmatched to any gene: 10. There are 17 residues in the CDR3. CDR3 nucleotides: TGTGCCAGCAGCCTTGGGACAGGGGGCGTTAGTGATCAGCCCCAGCATTTT. This gives the protein CASSLGTGGVSDQPQHF.

The chain recombines TRBV3-1 (or the pseudogene TRBV3-2) with TRBJ2-5, with 7 nucleotides matching TRBD2. The CDR3 is 19 amino acids. V dropped 3 bases and J dropped 5; count of bases not matched to a gene: 21. The germline gives CDR1 LGHDT, CDR2 YNNKEL (reference sequence). CDR3 nucleotide sequence: TGTGCCAGCAGCCAGGGCCTCCGACAGACCTATAGGACTAGGGAGACCCAGTACTTC. This sequence encodes CASSQGLRQTYRTRETQYF.

The V gene is TRBV9, the J gene TRBJ1-6, with a tentative D call TRBD1 (6 bases). Looked up from germline, CDR1 is SGDLS and CDR2 is YYNGEE. This CDR3 has 16 amino acids. Trimming removed 3 bases from V and 4 bases from J, with 14 bases in between. The CDR3, as DNA: TGTGCCAGCAGCGCGAACAGGGTTGGGTATAATTCACCCCTCCACTTT. Residues: CASSANRVGYNSPLHF.

The chain carries TRBV19 and TRBJ2-7, with 8 positions matching TRBD2. V dropped 6 bases and J dropped 1; count of bases not matched to a gene: 5. This CDR3 is built from 14 residues. In germline, CDR1 is LNHDA, CDR2 SQIVND (reference sequence). The CDR3 region has the DNA TGTGCCAGTAGCGCGGGGGGACGATCCTACGAGCAGTACTTC. This translates into CASSAGGRSYEQYF.

The chain combines TRBV7-2 with TRBJ1-4; 7 nucleotides agree with TRBD1. Germline assignment: CDR1 SGHTA and CDR2 FQGNSA. The CDR3 sequence is 14 residues long. J was trimmed by 8 bases and V by 8 bases; bases with no gene match: 11. The CDR3 here is CASLDRKAPEKLFF. DNA of the CDR3: TGTGCCAGCTTGGACAGGAAGGCCCCCGAAAAACTGTTTTTT.

The chain combines TRBV30 with TRBJ1-2; maybe TRBD1 (5 bases). This CDR3 contains 14 residues. In germline, CDR1 is GTSNPN, CDR2 SVGIG (reference sequence). V was cut by 2 bases and J by 2 bases, with 12 bases left in between. The DNA of the CDR3 is TGTGCCTGGAGTTCCCGGGGGGGGAACTATGGCTACACCTTC. The encoded protein is CAWSSRGGNYGYTF.

V is TRBV19 and J is TRBJ1-5; TRBD1 matches at 9 bases. The CDR3 extends over 14 amino acids. Germline CDR1 reads LNHDA; CDR2 reads SQIVND (reference sequence). The V and J ends lost 9 bases and 4 bases, in that order; junction bases with no gene match: 7. The CDR3 region is CASEKGQGNQPQHF. CDR3 DNA sequence: TGTGCCAGCGAAAAGGGACAGGGAAATCAGCCCCAGCATTTT.

The CDR3 DNA is TGTGCCAGCAGCCAAGATCGAGGGACAGGGGGGACTGAAGCTTTCTTT. Translating it yields CASSQDRGTGGTEAFF. The V gene is TRBV3-1 (or the pseudogene TRBV3-2), the J gene TRBJ1-1; the match to TRBD1 covers 11 bases. The CDR3 has 16 residues. Trimming cost V 0 bases and J 5 bases; bases outside gene matches: 5. Germline lookup yields CDR1 LGHDT and CDR2 YNNKEL (reference sequence).

This chain joins TRBV5-1 and TRBJ2-7, with no clear D. Germline values: CDR1 SGHRS, CDR2 YFSETQ. Deletions cut 1 base from V and 0 bases from J, with 8 bases between. The CDR3 has 14 residues. The CDR3 region is CASSLRRSSYEQYF. In DNA form, the CDR3 reads TGCGCCAGCAGCTTGCGGCGGAGCTCCTACGAGCAGTACTTC.

The genes are TRBV28 and TRBJ1-2, with D hard to call. Looked up from germline, CDR1 is MDHEN and CDR2 is SYDVKM. The CDR3 extends over 12 amino acids. Trimming pared 8 bases from V and 4 bases from J, leaving 11 bases between. CDR3 coding DNA: TGTGCCAGCGAGCCACGGGGCTATGGCTACACCTTC. Protein: CASEPRGYGYTF.